The 26 T cell receptor beta chains below were found in one sample sequenced in a study of T cells in pancreatic ductal adenocarcinoma. This table comes from immunoSEQ multiplex PCR, and its TCRdb copy is limited to in-frame clones, with some not included. The sample contains approximately 18,000 clones, almost 90% of which appear only once. Surgery without prior neoadjuvant therapy was the treatment of the selected pancreatic ductal adenocarcinoma patients. Material for sequencing was PBMCs. The receptors come from a human donor with pancreatic ductal adenocarcinoma.

The chain recombines TRBV9 with TRBJ2-1; possibly TRBD1 for D (5 bases). The V end lost 3 bases, the J end lost 0 bases, and 13 bases lay between the germline ends. Germline CDR1 and CDR2: SGDLS and YYNGEE. This CDR3 is 16 amino acids long. CDR3 residues: CASSGSGFASYNEQFF. The CDR3 DNA follows: TGTGCCAGCAGCGGCTCAGGGTTTGCCTCCTACAATGAGCAGTTCTTC.

The CDR3 sequence: CASSEVTGRSSGANVLTF. CDR3 sequence (DNA): TGTGCCAGCAGTGAGGTGACAGGCAGGAGCTCTGGGGCCAACGTCCTGACTTTC. The V call is TRBV2, the J call TRBJ2-6; TRBD1 might be the D (6 bases). V was cut by 3 bases and J by 0 bases, with 15 bases left in between. CDR3 size: 18 residues. Germline assignment: CDR1 SNHLY and CDR2 FYNNEI.

The chain employs TRBV11-1 and TRBJ2-3, with 11 bases identical to TRBD2. The germline CDR1 and CDR2 sequences are SGHAT and FQDESV (reference sequence). V lost 0 bases, J lost 2 bases, and 7 bases stayed unmatched. The CDR3 extends over 18 amino acids. CDR3 region: CASSLASGLAVNTDTQYF. CDR3 sequence (DNA): TGTGCCAGCAGCTTAGCCTCGGGACTAGCGGTCAACACAGATACGCAGTATTTT.

This clone has only a few counts. The chain carries TRBV9 and TRBJ1-3; D unclear. In germline, CDR1 is SGDLS, CDR2 YYNGEE. Trimming cost V 0 bases and J 2 bases, with 9 bases left between them. The CDR3 runs 15 residues. The CDR3 here is CASSVAGTPGNTIYF. In DNA form, the CDR3 reads TGTGCCAGCAGCGTAGCTGGCACACCTGGAAACACCATATATTTT.

This clone has only one observation. The genes are TRBV13 and TRBJ2-1; 9 nucleotides align to TRBD2. The germline gives CDR1 PRHDT, CDR2 FYEKMQ (reference sequence). V was clipped by 4 bases and J by 6 bases; unmatched bases: 10. This CDR3 has 16 amino acids. CDR3: CASSSLGLATSNEQFF. CDR3 nucleotide sequence: TGTGCCAGCAGCTCACTGGGACTAGCCACGTCCAATGAGCAGTTCTTC.

The chain joins TRBV11-2 to TRBJ2-5; TRBD2 matches 8 bases. The CDR3 contains 15 residues. The trim removed 1 base at V and 4 bases at J, leaving 5 bases unmatched. Germline V CDR1 and CDR2: SGHAT, FQNNGV. CDR3 sequence: CASSLVFGGGETQYF. CDR3 DNA sequence: TGTGCCAGCAGCTTAGTTTTCGGGGGGGGAGAGACCCAGTACTTC. The full variable domain, with the rest looked up from reference TRBV11-2 and TRBJ2-5, is EAGVAQSPRYKIIEKRQSVAFWCNPISGHATLYWYQQILGQGPKLLIQFQNNGVVDDSQLPKDRFSAERLKGVDSTLKIQPAKLEDSAVYLCASSLVFGGGETQYFGPGTRLLVL.

The chain links TRBV27 to TRBJ1-1, with 7 bases matching TRBD1. CDR1 and CDR2 (germline): MNHEY, SMNVEV (reference sequence). Trimming removed 2 bases from V and 3 bases from J; junction bases left unmatched: 6. This CDR3 has 15 amino acids. The CDR3 nucleotides are TGTGCCAGCAGTTTAAGTTTAACAGGGGACACTGAAGCTTTCTTT. It specifies CASSLSLTGDTEAFF.

A note on this clone: One end of the junction varies from germline; a read error may be responsible. The rearrangement links TRBV11-3 to TRBJ2-2; D is possibly TRBD2 (5 bases). From germline, CDR1 is SGHNT and CDR2 YENEEA. The CDR3 runs to 14 residues. CDR3 residues: CASSLGQVTGKLFF. The CDR3 DNA reads TGTGCCAGCAGCTTAGGACAAGTCACCGGGAAGCTGTTTTTT.

V is TRBV30 and J is TRBJ1-6; no reliable D call. V was pared by 0 bases and J by 13 bases, with 13 bases between. Germline-derived CDR1 and CDR2 are GTSNPN and SVGIG (reference sequence). The CDR3 runs 13 residues. CDR3: CAWSVVNLSPLHF. CDR3 bases: TGTGCCTGGAGTGTCGTCAACCTATCTCCCCTCCACTTT.

This clone turned up a few times. The chain uses TRBV6-5 and TRBJ1-2, with D possibly TRBD1 on 5 matching bases. V gave up 6 bases and J gave up 8 bases, with 22 bases separating them. Germline-derived CDR1 and CDR2 are MNHEY and SVGAGI. The CDR3 is 15 amino acids. This CDR3 is CASRLGQGDIQGYTF. CDR3 coding DNA: TGTGCCAGCAGATTAGGGCAGGGTGATATCCAGGGCTACACCTTC.

The rearrangement links TRBV7-9 to TRBJ1-3; D is ambiguous. Germline CDR1 reads SEHNR; CDR2 reads FQNEAQ (reference sequence). V lost 5 bases and J 7 bases, leaving 15 bases between the germline ends. The CDR3 totals 14 residues. The DNA for the CDR3 is TGTGCCAGCAGCCAGACGGAGCCGGCGAACACCATATATTTT. This codes for CASSQTEPANTIYF.

The J gene is TRBJ2-3, the V gene TRBV11-2; 8 bases fit TRBD2. Germline V gene data show CDR1 as SGHAT and CDR2 as FQNNGV. Trimming removed 3 bases from V and 5 bases from J; junction bases left unmatched: 10. The CDR3 contains 16 residues. The CDR3 DNA is TGTGCCAGCAGCTTTGGGCGGGGGGCCGGGGAAGATACGCAGTATTTT. This encodes CASSFGRGAGEDTQYF.

This rearrangement joins TRBV30 to TRBJ1-1; tentatively, D is TRBD1 (5 bases). Trimming took 5 bases from V and 3 from J, leaving 13 bases between them. This CDR3 has 13 residues. Germline lookup yields CDR1 GTSNPN and CDR2 SVGIG (reference sequence). The chain's CDR3 is CAWSGGSDTEAFF. The CDR3 nucleotides read TGTGCCTGGTCGGGGGGATCGGACACTGAAGCTTTCTTT.

This clone was seen just once. V gene TRBV30 combines with J gene TRBJ2-7; 13 bases are a match to TRBD2. J lost 7 bases, V lost 5 bases, and 8 bases had no gene match. CDR1 and CDR2 from the germline V gene are GTSNPN and SVGIG (reference sequence). The CDR3 runs 14 residues. CDR3: CAWSTGLAGREQYF. The CDR3 region has the DNA TGTGCCTGGTCGACGGGACTAGCGGGGAGAGAGCAGTACTTC.

The chain combines TRBV11-3 with TRBJ2-5; D is ambiguous. Germline assignment: CDR1 SGHNT and CDR2 YENEEA. The CDR3 is 13 residues long. Trimming pared 1 base from V and 4 bases from J, leaving 7 bases between. CDR3 loop: CASSLVAGETQYF. CDR3 nucleotides: TGTGCCAGCAGCTTAGTGGCAGGAGAGACCCAGTACTTC.

The chain couples TRBV6-5 to TRBJ1-2, with 8 nucleotides matching TRBD1. The CDR3 length is 11 residues. Germline V gene data show CDR1 as MNHEY and CDR2 as SVGAGI. J gave up 7 bases and V 6 bases, and 1 base lay outside the gene matches. The chain's CDR3 is CASRDRGGYTF. The CDR3 coding sequence is TGTGCCAGCAGAGACAGGGGTGGCTACACCTTC.

The V call is TRBV29-1, the J call TRBJ2-5; 7 bases map to TRBD1. There are 12 residues in the CDR3. Germline values: CDR1 SQVTM, CDR2 ANQGSEA. The V gene end was trimmed by 7 bases and the J gene end by 5 bases; junction bases not matched to a gene: 7. The CDR3 is CSGQGAYETQYF. CDR3 nucleotides: TGCAGCGGACAGGGCGCGTACGAGACCCAGTACTTC.

The chain combines TRBV5-1 with TRBJ2-3, with D possibly being TRBD1 (6 bases). Trimming stripped 4 bases from V and 1 base from J, with 16 bases between. The CDR3 runs to 16 residues. Looked up from germline, CDR1 is SGHRS and CDR2 is YFSETQ. The CDR3 DNA follows: TGCGCCAGCAGCCCCGGCGGACAGTTCGGCACAGATACGCAGTATTTT. As protein: CASSPGGQFGTDTQYF.

V usage is TRBV7-3 and J usage is TRBJ2-3; 12 bases match TRBD2. The CDR3 loop spans 17 amino acids. CDR1 and CDR2 (germline): SGHTA, FQGTGA. V lost 4 bases to trimming and J lost 5 bases; unmatched junction nucleotides: 10. CDR3 protein: CASSSSGLAGGQDTQYF. The DNA for the CDR3 is TGTGCCAGCAGCTCCTCCGGGCTAGCGGGGGGGCAAGATACGCAGTATTTT.

This clone was detected a few times. The chain uses TRBV7-8 and TRBJ2-1; 9 nucleotides match TRBD1. The CDR3 consists of 14 residues. Losses at the gene ends were 6 bases for V and 8 bases for J; bases not matched to a gene: 8. Germline CDR1 is SGHVS and CDR2 is FQNEAQ. CDR3 nucleotides: TGTGCCAGCAGTTCCTTACAGGGGGCCTATGAGCAGTTCTTC. Protein sequence: CASSSLQGAYEQFF.

This chain connects TRBV12-1 to TRBJ2-1; the table's D gene call, TRBD2, was not cross checked with the DNA. TRBV12-1 is given as a pseudogene. The CDR3 length is 14 residues. The CDR3 here is CASNLTSGGNEQFF. CDR3 nucleotide sequence: TGTGCCAGCAACCTGACTAGCGGGGGGAATGAGCAGTTCTTC.

This chain uses TRBV4-2 with TRBJ1-1, with a weak D call TRBD1 (5 bases). Germline CDR1 is LGHNA and CDR2 is YNFKEQ. V was cut by 0 bases and J by 0 bases, with 11 bases left in between. This CDR3 is 16 amino acids long. In DNA, the CDR3 is TGTGCCAGCAGCCAAGATACAGCGGGGGTGAACACTGAAGCTTTCTTT. It translates to CASSQDTAGVNTEAFF.

This clone was recorded once. The V call is TRBV9, the J call TRBJ1-1; D gene unclear. The CDR3 consists of 15 residues. Germline CDR1 and CDR2: SGDLS and YYNGEE. V shed 1 base and J shed 7 bases, with 17 bases lying between them. The CDR3 region is CASSVRPSTGGEAFF. CDR3 sequence (DNA): TGTGCCAGCAGCGTAAGACCTAGCACGGGAGGTGAAGCTTTCTTT.

The rearrangement uses TRBV7-3 and TRBJ1-1; 8 nucleotides agree with TRBD1. Looked up from germline, CDR1 is SGHTA and CDR2 is FQGTGA. V was clipped by 4 bases and J by 5 bases; unmatched bases: 6. The length of the CDR3 is 14 residues. CDR3 sequence (DNA): TGTGCCAGCAGCTCGACAGGGGAAGTAACTGAAGCTTTCTTT. This codes for CASSSTGEVTEAFF. The full variable domain, its missing parts supplied by reference TRBV7-3 and TRBJ1-1, is GAGVSQTPSNKVTEKGKYVELRCDPISGHTALYWYRQSLGQGPEFLIYFQGTGAADDSGLPNDRFFAVRPEGSVSTLKIQRTERGDSAVYLCASSSTGEVTEAFFGQGTRLTVV.

V usage is TRBV13 and J usage is TRBJ2-1, with 10 nucleotides matching TRBD2. CDR1 and CDR2 (germline): PRHDT, FYEKMQ (reference sequence). After removal of 5 bases from V and 5 bases from J, the junction contained 6 bases not matched to a gene. The CDR3 loop spans 15 amino acids. The CDR3 sequence is CASSRAGGRDNEQFF. DNA of the CDR3: TGTGCCAGCAGCAGAGCGGGGGGGCGCGACAATGAGCAGTTCTTC. The variable domain in full, completed from reference TRBV13 and TRBJ2-1, reads AAGVIQSPRHLIKEKRETATLKCYPIPRHDTVYWYQQGPGQDPQFLISFYEKMQSDKGSIPDRFSAQQFSDYHSELNMSSLELGDSALYFCASSRAGGRDNEQFFGPGTRLTVL.

The CDR3 DNA sequence: TGTGCCAGCAGTTATGGCACGGGCTACGAGCAGTACTTC. This encodes CASSYGTGYEQYF. The V and J genes are TRBV6-5 and TRBJ2-7; unclear D gene. Germline-derived CDR1 and CDR2 are MNHEY and SVGAGI. V shed 3 bases and J shed 3 bases, with 9 bases lying between them. The length of the CDR3 is 13 residues.